Below are 15 T cell receptor beta chains sequenced from a single sample in a study of cytomegalovirus exposure and HLA in healthy donors. PCR involved 60 Vbeta and 13 Jbeta primers. Sequencing was performed with immunoSEQ multiplex PCR; in TCRdb, only in-frame clones are kept and a portion is missing. The sample contains around 130,000 clones, roughly 77% of which appear only once. Sequenced material: PBMCs. These receptors originate from a man aged 25-45 years in good health and CMV-seronegative.

The chain links TRBV19 to TRBJ1-6; D possibly corresponds to TRBD1 (5 bases). The CDR3 sequence is 15 residues long. CDR1 is LNHDA and CDR2 is SQIVND in the germline V gene (reference sequence). Trimming left V 6 bases short and J 7 bases short, with 16 bases between. The CDR3 here is CASSDPDGQNSPLHF. As DNA, the CDR3 is TGTGCCAGTAGCGACCCGGACGGACAAAATTCACCCCTCCACTTT.

The chain combines TRBV28 with TRBJ1-2; D is possibly TRBD1 (5 bases). The CDR3 totals 10 residues. CDR1 is MDHEN, CDR2 SYDVKM, per germline. V lost 8 bases and J lost 12, with 13 bases in between. This CDR3 reads CASSGGEHTF. CDR3 in DNA: TGTGCCAGCTCGGGGGGGGAACACACCTTC.

This rearrangement joins TRBV7-2 to TRBJ2-7; 8 bases are a match to TRBD1. Germline CDR1 and CDR2: SGHTA and FQGNSA. The CDR3 length is 14 residues. V shed 1 base and J 4 bases; nucleotides not matched to a gene: 3. The CDR3 sequence: CASSLVQGAYEQYF. CDR3 coding DNA: TGTGCCAGCAGCTTAGTGCAGGGGGCTTACGAGCAGTACTTC. The entire variable domain, with the rest obtained from reference TRBV7-2 and TRBJ2-7, is as follows: GAGVSQSPSNKVTEKGKDVELRCDPISGHTALYWYRQSLGQGLEFLIYFQGNSAPDKSGLPSDRFSAERTGGSVSTLTIQRTQQEDSAVYLCASSLVQGAYEQYFGPGTRLTVT.

The chain carries TRBV15 and TRBJ1-5; TRBD1 aligns across 11 bases. This CDR3 comprises 15 residues. After removal of 1 base from V and 6 bases from J, the junction contained 2 bases not matched to a gene. Germline V gene sequence: CDR1 LNHNV, CDR2 YYDKDF (reference sequence). Here the CDR3 DNA reads TGTGCCACCAGCAGAGCTGGGACAGGGGGTCAGCCCCAGCATTTT. Translating gives CATSRAGTGGQPQHF.

The rearrangement joins TRBV30 to TRBJ2-5, with 8 nucleotides matching TRBD2. The CDR3 is made up of 13 amino acids. The V segment lost 1 base and the J segment 6 bases; nucleotides outside the gene matches: 4. Germline CDR1 and CDR2: GTSNPN and SVGIG (reference sequence). The CDR3 DNA sequence: TGTGCCTGGAGTGAAGGCGGGAGGAAGACCCAGTACTTC. This encodes CAWSEGGRKTQYF. Supplemented by reference TRBV30 and TRBJ2-5, the full variable domain reads SQTIHQWPATLVQPVGSPLSLECTVEGTSNPNLYWYRQAAGRGLQLLFYSVGIGQISSEVPQNLSASRPQDRQFILSSKKLLLSDSGFYLCAWSEGGRKTQYFGPGTRLLVL.

This chain links TRBV2 with TRBJ2-7; 8 nucleotides align to TRBD1. V shed 5 bases and J 2 bases; nucleotides not matched to a gene: 5. The CDR3 extends over 14 amino acids. Germline lookup yields CDR1 SNHLY and CDR2 FYNNEI. CDR3 coding DNA: TGTGCCAGCAGTCGGGGACAGGTGGCCTACGAGCAGTACTTC. It yields the protein CASSRGQVAYEQYF. Supplemented by reference TRBV2 and TRBJ2-7, the full variable domain reads EPEVTQTPSHQVTQMGQEVILRCVPISNHLYFYWYRQILGQKVEFLVSFYNNEISEKSEIFDDQFSVERPDGSNFTLKIRSTKLEDSAMYFCASSRGQVAYEQYFGPGTRLTVT.

CDR3: CASSLGRSGANVLTF. The CDR3 bases are TGTGCCAGCAGCTTAGGTAGGAGTGGGGCCAACGTCCTGACTTTC. This rearrangement joins TRBV7-8 to TRBJ2-6, with D unresolved. Trimming removed 1 base at V and 3 bases at J, with 7 bases between. The germline V gene encodes CDR1 SGHVS and CDR2 FQNEAQ. The length of the CDR3 is 15 residues.

The V call is TRBV6-6, the J call TRBJ1-1, with 7 bases aligning to TRBD1. J was trimmed by 1 base and V by 10 bases; bases with no gene match: 3. The CDR3 extends over 12 amino acids. Per germline, CDR1 MNHNY and CDR2 SVGAGI (reference sequence). The CDR3 loop is CANGQANTEAFF. The CDR3 bases are TGTGCCAATGGACAGGCGAACACTGAAGCTTTCTTT.

This clone has just one count. CDR3 sequence (DNA): TGTGCCAGTAGTTTAAACCCTGGACAGGGGGATTCCGGGGAGCTGTTTTTT. This encodes CASSLNPGQGDSGELFF. The chain couples TRBV19 to TRBJ2-2, with 10 nucleotides matching TRBD1. Germline V gene lookup returns CDR1 LNHDA and CDR2 SQIVND (reference sequence). V lost 5 bases to trimming and J lost 6 bases; unmatched junction nucleotides: 12. The CDR3 contains 17 residues.

V usage is TRBV18 and J usage is TRBJ2-7; 8 positions match TRBD1. Germline lookup yields CDR1 KGHSH and CDR2 LQKENI. The CDR3 runs 14 residues. The J segment lost 3 bases and the V segment lost 3 bases, leaving 4 bases of the junction unmatched. CDR3 residues: CASSPDRGHYEQYF. The CDR3 nucleotides are TGTGCCAGCTCACCTGACAGGGGACACTACGAGCAGTACTTC.

This clone was seen a few times. The V gene is TRBV27, the J gene TRBJ2-6, with a tentative D call TRBD1 (7 bases). CDR3 length: 17 residues. From germline, CDR1 is MNHEY and CDR2 SMNVEV (reference sequence). The V end lost 6 bases, the J end lost 0 bases, and 15 bases lay between the germline ends. CDR3 loop: CASRQGGSFSGANVLTF. The CDR3 bases are TGTGCCAGCAGGCAGGGGGGATCCTTCTCTGGGGCCAACGTCCTGACTTTC.

The chain has TRBV20-1 and TRBJ1-5; no clear D gene. Per the germline V gene, CDR1 is DFQATT and CDR2 is SNEGSKA (reference sequence). The germline V and J ends were trimmed by 3 bases and 6 bases, with 3 bases remaining between them. The CDR3 loop spans 10 amino acids. The CDR3 is CSASGQPQHF. The CDR3 DNA sequence: TGCAGTGCTAGCGGTCAGCCCCAGCATTTT.

This sequence joins TRBV5-4 and TRBJ1-2; TRBD1 might be the D (5 bases). Germline-derived CDR1 and CDR2 are SGHNT and YYREEE (reference sequence). V was pared by 1 base and J by 5 bases, with 18 bases between. The CDR3 has 16 residues. CDR3 amino acids: CASSLRGDAASYGYTF. The CDR3 DNA follows: TGTGCCAGCAGCTTGCGGGGGGACGCGGCGTCGTATGGCTACACCTTC.

The chain joins TRBV27 to TRBJ2-7; 9 nucleotides line up with TRBD1. This CDR3 has 15 residues. The V gene's germline CDR1 is MNHEY and CDR2 SMNVEV (reference sequence). V lost 8 bases, J lost 2 bases, and 10 bases stayed unmatched. The chain's CDR3 is CASHTRTGEPYEQYF. The CDR3 coding sequence is TGTGCCAGCCACACCCGGACAGGGGAACCCTACGAGCAGTACTTC.

This chain connects TRBV7-9 to TRBJ2-3, with a weak D call TRBD2 (5 bases). The CDR3 spans 12 residues. V was trimmed by 3 bases and J by 6 bases, leaving 7 bases between them. Germline CDR1 is SEHNR and CDR2 is FQNEAQ (reference sequence). CDR3 in DNA: TGTGCCAGCAGCTTCGGGATCGATACGCAGTATTTT. As protein: CASSFGIDTQYF.